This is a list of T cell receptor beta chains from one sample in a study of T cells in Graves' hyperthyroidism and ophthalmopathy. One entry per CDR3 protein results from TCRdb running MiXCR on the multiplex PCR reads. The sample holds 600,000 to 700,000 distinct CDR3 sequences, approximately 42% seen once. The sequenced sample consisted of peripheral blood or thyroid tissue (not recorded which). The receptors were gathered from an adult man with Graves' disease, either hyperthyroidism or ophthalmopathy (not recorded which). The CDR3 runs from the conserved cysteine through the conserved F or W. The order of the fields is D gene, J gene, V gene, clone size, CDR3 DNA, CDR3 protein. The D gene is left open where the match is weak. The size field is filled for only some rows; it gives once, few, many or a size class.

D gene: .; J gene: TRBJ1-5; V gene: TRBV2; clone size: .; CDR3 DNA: TGTGCCAGCAGTGAAAGTAGATATAGCAATCAGCCCCAGCATTTT; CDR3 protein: CASSESRYSNQPQHF
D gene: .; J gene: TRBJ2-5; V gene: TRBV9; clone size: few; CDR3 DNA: TGTGCCAGCAGCCAACCAAAGGGGGAGACCCAGTACTTC; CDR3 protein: CASSQPKGETQYF
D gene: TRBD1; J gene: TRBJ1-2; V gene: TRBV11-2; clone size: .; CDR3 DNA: TGTGCCAGCAGCTTCACGACAGGGGGCGGCTACACCTTC; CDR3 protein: CASSFTTGGGYTF
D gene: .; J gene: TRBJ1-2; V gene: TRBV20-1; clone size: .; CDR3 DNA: TGCAGTGCCCAGGCATTGGCTAACTATGGCTACACCTTC; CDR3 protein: CSAQALANYGYTF
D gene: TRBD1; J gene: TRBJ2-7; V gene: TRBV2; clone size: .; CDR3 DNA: TGTGCCAGCAGCATGAACAGGGGGGACTACGAGCAGTACTTC; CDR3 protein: CASSMNRGDYEQYF
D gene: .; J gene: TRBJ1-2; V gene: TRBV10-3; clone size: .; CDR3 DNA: TGTGCCATCAGCGGGGCCTATGGCTACACCTTC; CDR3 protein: CAISGAYGYTF
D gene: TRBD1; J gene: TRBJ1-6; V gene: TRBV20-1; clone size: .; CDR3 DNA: TGCAGTGCTGAGACAGGGGGCGATAATTCACCCCTCTACTTT; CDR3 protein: CSAETGGDNSPLYF
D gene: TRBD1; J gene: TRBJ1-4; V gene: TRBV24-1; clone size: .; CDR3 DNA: TGTGCCACCAGTGACACCGGACAGGGAGGGGAAAAACTGTTTTTT; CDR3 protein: CATSDTGQGGEKLFF
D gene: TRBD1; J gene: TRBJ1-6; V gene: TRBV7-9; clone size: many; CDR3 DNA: TGTGCCAGCAGCTTATCTACAGGGGGCAGATCACCCCTCCACTTT; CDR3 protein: CASSLSTGGRSPLHF
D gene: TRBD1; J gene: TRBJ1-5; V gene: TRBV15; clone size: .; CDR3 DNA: TGTGCCACCAGCTGGGGACAGGGGTCCAATCAGCCCCAGCATTTT; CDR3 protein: CATSWGQGSNQPQHF
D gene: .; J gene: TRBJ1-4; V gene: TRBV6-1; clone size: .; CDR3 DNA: TGTGCCAGCGGGGTGGACAAATATGAAAAACTGTTTTTT; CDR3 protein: CASGVDKYEKLFF
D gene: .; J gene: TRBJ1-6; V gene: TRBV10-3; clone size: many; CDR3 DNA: TGTGCCATCAGTGCCTCGTCAGGGGTCGGTAATTCACCCCTCCACTTT; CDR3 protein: CAISASSGVGNSPLHF
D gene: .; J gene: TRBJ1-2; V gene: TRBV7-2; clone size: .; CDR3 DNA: TGTGCCAGCAGCCAAGACGGCGCAGCCTATGGCTACACCTTC; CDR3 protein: CASSQDGAAYGYTF
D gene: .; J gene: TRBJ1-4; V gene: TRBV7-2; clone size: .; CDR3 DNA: TGTGCCAGCAGCCCTAGTTGGCGGGAAAAACTGTTTTTT; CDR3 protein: CASSPSWREKLFF
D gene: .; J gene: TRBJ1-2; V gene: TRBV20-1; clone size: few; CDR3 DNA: TGCAGTGCCTTTCAGGGGTCTGGTGGCTACACCTTC; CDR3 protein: CSAFQGSGGYTF
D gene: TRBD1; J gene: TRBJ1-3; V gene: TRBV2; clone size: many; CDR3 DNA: TGTGCCAGCAGCGCACAGGGGGCGGCTGGAAACACCATATATTTT; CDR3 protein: CASSAQGAAGNTIYF
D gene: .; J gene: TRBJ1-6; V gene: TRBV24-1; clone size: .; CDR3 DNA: TGTGCGGAGAATTCACCCCTCCACTTT; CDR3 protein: CAENSPLHF
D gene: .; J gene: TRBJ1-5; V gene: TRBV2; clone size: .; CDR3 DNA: TGTGCCAGCAGTGAAGGAAGTACGGGAAATCAGCCCCAGCATTTT; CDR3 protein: CASSEGSTGNQPQHF
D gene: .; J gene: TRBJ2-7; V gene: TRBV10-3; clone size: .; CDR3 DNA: TGTGCCATCACCTATGGGAGAGGGGGCTACGAGCAGTACTTC; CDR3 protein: CAITYGRGGYEQYF
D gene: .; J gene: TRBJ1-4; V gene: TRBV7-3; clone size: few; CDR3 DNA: TGTGCCAGCAGCTTCAAACGGTTGCGGCCTAATGAAAAACTGTTTTTT; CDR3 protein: CASSFKRLRPNEKLFF
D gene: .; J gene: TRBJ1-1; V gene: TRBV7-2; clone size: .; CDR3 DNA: TGTGCCAGCAGCTTAGTTAGGGGGACACCCGAGGGCCTTATGAACACTGAAGCTTTCTTT; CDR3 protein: CASSLVRGTPEGLMNTEAFF
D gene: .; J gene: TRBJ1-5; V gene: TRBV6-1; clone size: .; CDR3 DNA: TGTGCCACCGAAGGAGGAGTCAATCAGCCCCGGCATTTT; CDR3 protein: CATEGGVNQPRHF
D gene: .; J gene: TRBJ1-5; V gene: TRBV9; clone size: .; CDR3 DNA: TGTGCCAGCAGCGTAGGGGGGGCTATGCAGCCCCAGCATTTT; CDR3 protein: CASSVGGAMQPQHF
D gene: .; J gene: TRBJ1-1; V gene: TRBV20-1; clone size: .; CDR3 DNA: TGCAGTGCTAGAGATTCGGGGGTGTCTGAAGCTTTCTTT; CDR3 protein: CSARDSGVSEAFF
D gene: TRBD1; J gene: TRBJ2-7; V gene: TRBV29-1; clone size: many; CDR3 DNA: TGCAGCGTCCCAATCGCCCAGGGGGCACCCTACGAGCAGTACTTC; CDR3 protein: CSVPIAQGAPYEQYF
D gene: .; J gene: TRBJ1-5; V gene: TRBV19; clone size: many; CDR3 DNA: TGTGCCACCGACACCAGGGCCAGCAATCAGCCCCAGCATTTT; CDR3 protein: CATDTRASNQPQHF
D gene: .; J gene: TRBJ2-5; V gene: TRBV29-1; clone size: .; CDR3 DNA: TGCAGCTTGGCCCCACAAGAGACCCAGTACTTC; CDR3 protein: CSLAPQETQYF
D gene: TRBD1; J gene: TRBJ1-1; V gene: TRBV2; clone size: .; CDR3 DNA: TGTGCCAGCAGTTTTTTCCGACAGGGGGTCAGTCTGGCTTTCTTT; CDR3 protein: CASSFFRQGVSLAFF
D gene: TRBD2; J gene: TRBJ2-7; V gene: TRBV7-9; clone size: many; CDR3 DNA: TGTGCCAGCAGCCAAGCCTCGACTAGCGGGACCTACTACGAGCAGTACTTC; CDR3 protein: CASSQASTSGTYYEQYF
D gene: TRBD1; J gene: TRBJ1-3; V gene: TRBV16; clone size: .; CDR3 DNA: TGTGCCAGCAGTGAATCGACAGGGGGCTGGGGCTACACCATATATTTT; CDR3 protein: CASSESTGGWGYTIYF